The clone carrying this T cell receptor (beta chain) was detected a few times. Antigen unknown. The source of the sample is a study of beta chain features in type 1 diabetes. Findings and caveats of the study: Naive, central memory and Treg TCRB repertoires seemed to resemble each other more closely in patients than they did in healthy donors.

Germline CDR1 and CDR2: SEHNR and FQNEAQ (reference sequence). CDR3 length equals 13 residues. V gave up 1 base and J gave up 3 bases, with 7 bases separating them. Investigators reverse transcribed all isolated RNA, so they sequenced expressed TCRB transcripts. Data came from immunoSEQ multiplex PCR; TCRdb stores just in-frame clones and leaves some out. The sample gives 860,000 or so clones, roughly 17% of which show up once; 0.023% is in the top ten. The V call is TRBV7-9, the J call TRBJ2-7; D may be TRBD1 (5 bases). This sequence originates from a woman younger than 30 in good health. What was sequenced was naive CD4+ T cells from blood. The CDR3 loop reads CASSLDRNYEQYF. The DNA of the CDR3 is TGTGCCAGCAGCTTAGACAGGAACTACGAGCAGTACTTC.